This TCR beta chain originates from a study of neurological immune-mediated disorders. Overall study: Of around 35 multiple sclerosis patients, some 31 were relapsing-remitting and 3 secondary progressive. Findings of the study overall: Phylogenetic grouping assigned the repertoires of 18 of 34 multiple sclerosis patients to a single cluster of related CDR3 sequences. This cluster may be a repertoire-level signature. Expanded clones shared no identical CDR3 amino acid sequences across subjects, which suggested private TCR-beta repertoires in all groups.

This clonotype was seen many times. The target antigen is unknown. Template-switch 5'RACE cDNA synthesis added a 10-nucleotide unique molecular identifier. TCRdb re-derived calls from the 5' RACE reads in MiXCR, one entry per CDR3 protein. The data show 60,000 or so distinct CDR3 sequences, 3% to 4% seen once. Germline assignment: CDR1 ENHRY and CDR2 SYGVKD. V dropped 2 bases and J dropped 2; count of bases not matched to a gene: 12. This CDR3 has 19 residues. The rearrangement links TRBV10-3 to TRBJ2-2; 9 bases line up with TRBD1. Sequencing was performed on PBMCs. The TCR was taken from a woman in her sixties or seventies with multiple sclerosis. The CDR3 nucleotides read TGTGCCATCAGTGAGCCCACAATCGGACAGGGGCAAAACACCGGGGAGCTGTTTTTT. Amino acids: CAISEPTIGQGQNTGELFF.